The source of this T cell receptor beta chain is a study of CD8 T cells in ankylosing spondylitis. General study findings and limits: A motif in TCR beta, a set of fewer than ten highly homologous variants, appeared characteristic of ankylosing spondylitis blood. As for the disease-linked clones, they showed a CD8+ phenotype and occurred at relatively low frequencies in peripheral blood. Matched ankylosing spondylitis synovial fluid reportedly contained a significantly enriched population of disease-linked clones.

About this clonotype: No antigen is known for it. Compared with germline, one end of the junction differs, possibly owing to a read error.

Each CDR3 protein gets one entry after TCRdb re-called the 5' RACE reads with MiXCR. The profile covers roughly 170,000 distinct CDR3 sequences, with approximately 9% appearing a single time and about 15% taken by the ten largest. This CDR3 has 16 amino acids. Germline CDR1 and CDR2: LGHNA and YSLEER. The sample comprised blood, either unsorted or a sorted T cell fraction (not recorded which). This rearrangement joins TRBV4-3 to TRBJ2-2; possibly TRBD2 for D (5 bases). The receptor comes from a female donor with ankylosing spondylitis or in good health (not recorded which). The CDR3 spells CASSQDSGPRTGELVF. CDR3 in DNA: TGCGCCAGCAGCCAAGATTCCGGGCCCCGCACCGGGGAGCTGGTTTTT.